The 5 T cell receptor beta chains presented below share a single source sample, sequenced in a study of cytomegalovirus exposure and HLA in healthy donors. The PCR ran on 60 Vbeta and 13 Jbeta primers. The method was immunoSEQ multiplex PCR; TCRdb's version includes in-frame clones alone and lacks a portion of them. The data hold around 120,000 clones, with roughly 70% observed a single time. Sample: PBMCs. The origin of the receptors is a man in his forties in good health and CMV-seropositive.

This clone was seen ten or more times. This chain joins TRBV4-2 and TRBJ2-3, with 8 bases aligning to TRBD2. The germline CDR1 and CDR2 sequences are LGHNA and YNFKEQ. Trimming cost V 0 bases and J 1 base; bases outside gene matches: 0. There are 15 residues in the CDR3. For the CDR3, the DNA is TGTGCCAGCAGCCAAGAGCGGGAGGGCACAGATACGCAGTATTTT. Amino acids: CASSQEREGTDTQYF.

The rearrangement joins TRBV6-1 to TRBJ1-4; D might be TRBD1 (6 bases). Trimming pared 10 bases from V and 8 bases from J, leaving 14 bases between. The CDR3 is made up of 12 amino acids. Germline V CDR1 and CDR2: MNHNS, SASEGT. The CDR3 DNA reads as TGTGCCATAAGGGGGGGGCAGGAAAAACTGTTTTTT. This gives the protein CAIRGGQEKLFF.

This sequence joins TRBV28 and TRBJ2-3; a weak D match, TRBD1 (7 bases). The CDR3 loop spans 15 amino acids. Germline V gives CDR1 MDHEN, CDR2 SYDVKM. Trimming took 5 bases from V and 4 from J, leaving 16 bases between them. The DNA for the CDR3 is TGTGCCAGCAGTCGGGGCAGGGGGGAGGCAGATACGCAGTATTTT. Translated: CASSRGRGEADTQYF.

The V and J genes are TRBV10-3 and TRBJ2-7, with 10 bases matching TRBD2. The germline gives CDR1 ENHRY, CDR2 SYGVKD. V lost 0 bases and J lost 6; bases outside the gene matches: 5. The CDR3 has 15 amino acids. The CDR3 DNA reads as TGTGCCATCAGTGAGTCCCTAGCGGGAGCAGGCGAGCAGTACGTC. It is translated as CAISESLAGAGEQYV.

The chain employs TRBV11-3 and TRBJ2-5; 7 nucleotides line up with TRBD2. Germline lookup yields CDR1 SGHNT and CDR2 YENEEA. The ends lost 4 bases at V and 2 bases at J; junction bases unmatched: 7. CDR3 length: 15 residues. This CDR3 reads CASSSGRNFQETQYF. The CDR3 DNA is TGTGCCAGCAGCTCCGGGAGGAATTTTCAAGAGACCCAGTACTTC.